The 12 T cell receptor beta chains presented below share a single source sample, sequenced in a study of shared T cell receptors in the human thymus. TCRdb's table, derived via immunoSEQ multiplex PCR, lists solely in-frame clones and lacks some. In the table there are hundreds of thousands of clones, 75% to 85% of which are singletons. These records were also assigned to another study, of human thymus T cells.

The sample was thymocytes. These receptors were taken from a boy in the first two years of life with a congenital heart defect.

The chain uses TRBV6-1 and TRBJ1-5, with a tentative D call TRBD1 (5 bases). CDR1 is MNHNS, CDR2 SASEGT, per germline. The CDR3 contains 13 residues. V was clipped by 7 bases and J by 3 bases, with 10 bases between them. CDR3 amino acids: CASTKGPNQPQHF. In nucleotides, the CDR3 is TGTGCCAGCACGAAGGGGCCCAATCAGCCCCAGCATTTT.

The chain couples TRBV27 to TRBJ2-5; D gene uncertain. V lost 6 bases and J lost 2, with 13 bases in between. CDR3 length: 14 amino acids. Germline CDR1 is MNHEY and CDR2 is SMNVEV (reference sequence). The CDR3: CASSPRLEQETQYF. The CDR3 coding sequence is TGTGCCAGCAGCCCTCGACTCGAGCAAGAGACCCAGTACTTC.

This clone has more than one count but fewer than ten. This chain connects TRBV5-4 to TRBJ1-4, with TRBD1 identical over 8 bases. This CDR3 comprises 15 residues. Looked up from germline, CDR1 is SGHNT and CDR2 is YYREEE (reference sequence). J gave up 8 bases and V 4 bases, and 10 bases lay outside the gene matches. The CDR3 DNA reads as TGTGCCAGCAGCCCTACCGGGACAGGTGGGGAAAAACTGTTTTTT. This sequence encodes CASSPTGTGGEKLFF.

The CDR3, as DNA: TGCAGCGTCCCCGGGACTAGCGTCGACATTCAGTACTTC. Translated, it gives CSVPGTSVDIQYF. The gene calls are TRBV29-1 and TRBJ2-4; 10 bases map to TRBD2. With 6 bases clipped from V and 8 bases from J, the junction kept 7 bases outside the gene matches. CDR3 size: 13 residues. Germline V CDR1 and CDR2: SQVTM, ANQGSEA.

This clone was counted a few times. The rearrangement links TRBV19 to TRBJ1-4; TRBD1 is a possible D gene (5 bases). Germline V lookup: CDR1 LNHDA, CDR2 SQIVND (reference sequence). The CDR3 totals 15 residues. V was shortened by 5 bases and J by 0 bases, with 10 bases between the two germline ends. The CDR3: CASSPDSSTNEKLFF. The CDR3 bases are TGTGCCAGTAGTCCCGACAGCTCAACTAATGAAAAACTGTTTTTT.

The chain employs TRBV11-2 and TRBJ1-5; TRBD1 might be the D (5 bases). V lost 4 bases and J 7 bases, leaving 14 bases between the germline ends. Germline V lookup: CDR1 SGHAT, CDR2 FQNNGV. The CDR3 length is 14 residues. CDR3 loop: CASSSSGAIQPQHF. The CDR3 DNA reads TGTGCCAGCAGCTCATCTGGGGCTATCCAGCCCCAGCATTTT.

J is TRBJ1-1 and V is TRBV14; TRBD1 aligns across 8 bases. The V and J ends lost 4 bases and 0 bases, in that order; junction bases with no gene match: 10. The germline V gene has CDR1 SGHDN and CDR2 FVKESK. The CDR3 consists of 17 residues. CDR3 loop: CASSRRRTGIMNTEAFF. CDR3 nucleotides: TGTGCCAGCAGCCGCCGAAGGACAGGGATCATGAACACTGAAGCTTTCTTT.

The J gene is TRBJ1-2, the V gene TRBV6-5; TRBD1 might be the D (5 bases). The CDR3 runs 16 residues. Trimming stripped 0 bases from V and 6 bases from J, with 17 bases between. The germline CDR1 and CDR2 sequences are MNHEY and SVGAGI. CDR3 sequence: CASSYSGGRGRDGYTF. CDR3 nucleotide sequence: TGTGCCAGCAGTTACTCCGGGGGTAGGGGTAGGGATGGCTACACCTTC.

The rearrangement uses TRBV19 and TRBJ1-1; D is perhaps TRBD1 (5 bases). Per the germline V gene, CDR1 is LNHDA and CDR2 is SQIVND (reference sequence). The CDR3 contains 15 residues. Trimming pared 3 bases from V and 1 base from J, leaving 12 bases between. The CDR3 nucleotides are TGTGCCAGTAGTATTGGGGCATCTGGGAACACTGAAGCTTTCTTT. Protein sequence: CASSIGASGNTEAFF.

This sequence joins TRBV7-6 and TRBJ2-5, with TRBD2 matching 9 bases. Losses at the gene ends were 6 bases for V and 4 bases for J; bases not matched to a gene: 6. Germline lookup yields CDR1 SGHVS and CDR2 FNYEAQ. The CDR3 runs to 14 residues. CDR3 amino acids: CASRRGRAGETQYF. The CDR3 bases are TGTGCCAGCAGACGCGGGAGGGCCGGAGAGACCCAGTACTTC.

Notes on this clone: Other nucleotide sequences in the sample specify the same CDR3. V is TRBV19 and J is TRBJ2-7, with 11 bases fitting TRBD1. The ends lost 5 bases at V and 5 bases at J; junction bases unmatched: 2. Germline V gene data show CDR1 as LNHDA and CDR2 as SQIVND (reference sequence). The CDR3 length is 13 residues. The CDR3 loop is CASSGDRGDEQYF. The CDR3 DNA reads TGTGCCAGTAGTGGGGACAGGGGGGACGAGCAGTACTTC. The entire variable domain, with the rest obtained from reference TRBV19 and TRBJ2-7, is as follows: DGGITQSPKYLFRKEGQNVTLSCEQNLNHDAMYWYRQDPGQGLRLIYYSQIVNDFQKGDIAEGYSVSREKKESFPLTVTSAQKNPTAFYLCASSGDRGDEQYFGPGTRLTVT.

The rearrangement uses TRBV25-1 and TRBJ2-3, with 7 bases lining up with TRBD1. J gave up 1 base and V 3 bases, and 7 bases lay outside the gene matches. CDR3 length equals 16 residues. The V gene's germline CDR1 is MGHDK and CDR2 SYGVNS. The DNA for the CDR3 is TGTGCCAGCAGTGAGGGGTTACAGGGGCGCACAGATACGCAGTATTTT. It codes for CASSEGLQGRTDTQYF.